Sequencing of this TCR beta chain was carried out in a study of blood T cell repertoires in COVID-19. This clone was seen at least ten times. Assay used: immunoSEQ multiplex PCR; TCRdb lists only in-frame clones, some missing. The repertoire consists of 250,000 or so clones, with roughly nine tenths occurring once and the leading ten covering approximately 4.6%. This sequence was found in a woman in her thirties or forties who had recovered from COVID-19. Sequenced input: peripheral blood.

CDR3 sequence reads: CASSGRQGLFSGNTIYF. CDR3 nucleotide sequence: TGTGCCAGCAGTGGAAGACAGGGACTGTTCTCTGGAAACACCATATATTTT. The V and J genes are TRBV2 and TRBJ1-3; 7 nucleotides match TRBD1. The CDR3 extends over 17 amino acids. Unmatched junction bases numbered 9, after V lost 4 bases and J lost 0 bases. CDR1 and CDR2 from the germline V gene are SNHLY and FYNNEI. Full variable domain (outside the CDR3, taken from reference TRBV2 and TRBJ1-3): EPEVTQTPSHQVTQMGQEVILRCVPISNHLYFYWYRQILGQKVEFLVSFYNNEISEKSEIFDDQFSVERPDGSNFTLKIRSTKLEDSAMYFCASSGRQGLFSGNTIYFGEGSWLTVV.